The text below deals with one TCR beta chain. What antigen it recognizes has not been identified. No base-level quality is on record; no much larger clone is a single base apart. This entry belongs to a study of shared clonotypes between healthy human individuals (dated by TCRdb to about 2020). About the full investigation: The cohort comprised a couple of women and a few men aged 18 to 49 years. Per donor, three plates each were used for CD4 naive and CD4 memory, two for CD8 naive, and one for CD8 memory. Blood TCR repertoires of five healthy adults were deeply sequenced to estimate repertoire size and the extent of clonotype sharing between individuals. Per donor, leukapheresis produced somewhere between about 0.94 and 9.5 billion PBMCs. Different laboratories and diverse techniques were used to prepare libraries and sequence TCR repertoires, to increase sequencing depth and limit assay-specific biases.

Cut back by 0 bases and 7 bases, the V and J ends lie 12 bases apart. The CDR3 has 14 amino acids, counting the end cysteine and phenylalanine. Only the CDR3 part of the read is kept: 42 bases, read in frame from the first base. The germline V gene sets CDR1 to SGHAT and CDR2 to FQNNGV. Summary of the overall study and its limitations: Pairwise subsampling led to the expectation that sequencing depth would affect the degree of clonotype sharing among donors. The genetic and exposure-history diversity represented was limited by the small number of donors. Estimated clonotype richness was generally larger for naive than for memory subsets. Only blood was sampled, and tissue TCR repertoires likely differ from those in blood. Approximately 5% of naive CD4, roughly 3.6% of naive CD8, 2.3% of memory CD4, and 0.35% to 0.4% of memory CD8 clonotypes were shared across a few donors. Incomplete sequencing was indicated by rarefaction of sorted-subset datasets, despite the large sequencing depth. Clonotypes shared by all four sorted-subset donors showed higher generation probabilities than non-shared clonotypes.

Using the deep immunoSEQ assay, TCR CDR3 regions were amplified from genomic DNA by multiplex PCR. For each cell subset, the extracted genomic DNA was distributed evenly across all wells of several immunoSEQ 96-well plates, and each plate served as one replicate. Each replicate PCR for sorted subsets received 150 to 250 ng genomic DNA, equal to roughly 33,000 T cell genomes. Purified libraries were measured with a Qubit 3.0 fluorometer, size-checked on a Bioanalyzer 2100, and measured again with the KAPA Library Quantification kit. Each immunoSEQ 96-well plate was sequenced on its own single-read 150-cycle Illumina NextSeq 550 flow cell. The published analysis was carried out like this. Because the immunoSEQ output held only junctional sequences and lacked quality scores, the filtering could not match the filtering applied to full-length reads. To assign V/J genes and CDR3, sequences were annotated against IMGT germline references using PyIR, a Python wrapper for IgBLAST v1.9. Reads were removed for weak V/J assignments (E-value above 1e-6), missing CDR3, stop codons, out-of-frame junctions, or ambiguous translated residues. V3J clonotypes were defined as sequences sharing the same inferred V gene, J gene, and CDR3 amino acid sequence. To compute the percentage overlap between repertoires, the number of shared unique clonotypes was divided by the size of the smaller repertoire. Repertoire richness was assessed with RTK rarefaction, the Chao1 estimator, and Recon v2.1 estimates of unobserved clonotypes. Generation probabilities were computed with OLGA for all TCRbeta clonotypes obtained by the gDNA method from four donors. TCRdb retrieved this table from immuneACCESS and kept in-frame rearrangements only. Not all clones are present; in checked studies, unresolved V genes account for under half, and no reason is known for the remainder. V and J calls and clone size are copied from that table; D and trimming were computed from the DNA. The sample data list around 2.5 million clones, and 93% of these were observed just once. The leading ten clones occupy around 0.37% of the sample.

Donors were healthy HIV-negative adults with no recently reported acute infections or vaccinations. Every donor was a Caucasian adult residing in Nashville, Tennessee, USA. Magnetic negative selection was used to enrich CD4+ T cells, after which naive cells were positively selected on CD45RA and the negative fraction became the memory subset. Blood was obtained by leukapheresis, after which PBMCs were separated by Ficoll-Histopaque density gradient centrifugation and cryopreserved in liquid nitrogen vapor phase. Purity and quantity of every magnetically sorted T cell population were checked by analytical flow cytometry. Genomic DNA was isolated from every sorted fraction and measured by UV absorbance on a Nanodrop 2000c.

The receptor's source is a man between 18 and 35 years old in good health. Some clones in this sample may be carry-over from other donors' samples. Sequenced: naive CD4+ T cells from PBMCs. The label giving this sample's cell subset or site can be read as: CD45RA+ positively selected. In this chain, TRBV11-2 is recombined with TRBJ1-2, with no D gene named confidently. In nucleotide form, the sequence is TGTGCCAGCAGCTTAGATCTTTCTCGGACTGGCTACACCTTC. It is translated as CASSLDLSRTGYTF.